This passage covers 9 T cell receptor beta chains from one sample sequenced in a study of beta chain features in type 1 diabetes. No antigen has been assigned to these receptors. Study findings and constraints: Moderately but significantly shorter TCRB CDR3s were found in Type 1 diabetes patients in all four CD4+ subsets.

The sequenced template was cDNA made from the entire isolated RNA. Sequencing was performed with immunoSEQ multiplex PCR; in TCRdb, only in-frame clones are kept and a portion is missing. The repertoire holds approximately 730,000 clones, with around 15% as singletons. Sequenced material: naive CD4+ T cells from blood. All receptors derive from a man between 18 and 35 years old with type 1 diabetes.

The chain recombines TRBV19 with TRBJ1-2; D unresolved. V lost 3 bases to trimming and J lost 10 bases, with 15 bases between them. CDR3 length equals 13 residues. Germline-derived CDR1 and CDR2 are LNHDA and SQIVND (reference sequence). This CDR3 reads CASSIGRLQDYTF. CDR3 coding DNA: TGTGCCAGTAGTATCGGCAGGCTTCAAGACTACACCTTC.

The rearrangement uses TRBV9 and TRBJ2-6; tentatively, D is TRBD1 or TRBD2 (6 bases each). Trimming stripped 5 bases from V and 1 base from J, with 13 bases between. Per the germline V gene, CDR1 is SGDLS and CDR2 is YYNGEE. The CDR3 loop spans 16 amino acids. The CDR3 coding sequence is TGTGCCAGCAGTCTTCTAGGGGGGTCTGGGGCCAACGTCCTGACTTTC. Its protein product is CASSLLGGSGANVLTF. The full variable domain, rest sourced from reference TRBV9 and TRBJ2-6, is DSGVTQTPKHLITATGQRVTLRCSPRSGDLSVYWYQQSLDQGLQFLIQYYNGEERAKGNILERFSAQQFPDLHSELNLSSLELGDSALYFCASSLLGGSGANVLTFGAGSRLTVL.

This clone was recorded a few times. The chain uses TRBV6-1 and TRBJ1-2; TRBD1 might be the D (6 bases). CDR3 length: 14 residues. Per germline, CDR1 MNHNS and CDR2 SASEGT. V gave up 7 bases and J gave up 4 bases, with 16 bases separating them. CDR3 in amino acids: CASTFSGTPYGYTF. The CDR3 nucleotides are TGTGCCAGCACCTTTTCCGGGACACCCTATGGCTACACCTTC.

This clone came up a few times. This chain uses TRBV12-5 with TRBJ1-3, with TRBD1 matching 7 bases. The V gene's germline CDR1 is LGHNT and CDR2 FRNRAP. Losses at the gene ends were 6 bases for V and 7 bases for J; bases not matched to a gene: 6. This CDR3 comprises 13 residues. The CDR3 loop is CASGDRYTNTIYF. Here the CDR3 DNA reads TGTGCTAGTGGGGACAGGTACACTAACACCATATATTTT.

This sequence joins TRBV7-9 and TRBJ2-6, with TRBD1 as a possible D gene (5 bases). Germline assignment: CDR1 SEHNR and CDR2 FQNEAQ (reference sequence). V was cut by 5 bases and J by 0 bases, with 20 bases left in between. The CDR3 has 19 residues. DNA of the CDR3: TGTGCCAGCAGCGCCCTTTTGACAGCGAGAGACTCTGGGGCCAACGTCCTGACTTTC. It encodes CASSALLTARDSGANVLTF.

The V call is TRBV7-2, the J call TRBJ1-2; 7 bases fit TRBD1. Germline V gene sequence: CDR1 SGHTA, CDR2 FQGNSA. CDR3 length: 15 amino acids. Unmatched junction bases numbered 9, after V lost 3 bases and J lost 5 bases. The CDR3 DNA reads TGTGCCAGCAGCTTCTACGGGACAGAGACATATGGCTACACCTTC. It translates to CASSFYGTETYGYTF.

The chain has TRBV19 and TRBJ2-5, with TRBD2 matching 8 bases. With 4 bases clipped from V and 3 bases from J, the junction kept 10 bases outside the gene matches. The CDR3 totals 16 residues. Germline CDR1 and CDR2: LNHDA and SQIVND (reference sequence). Written as DNA, the CDR3 is TGTGCCAGTAGTACCCTGACTAGCGTGGGTGAAGAGACCCAGTACTTC. Amino acids: CASSTLTSVGEETQYF.

Turning to this clone: Within the sample, other DNA sequences also encode this same CDR3. The gene calls are TRBV6-5 and TRBJ2-5, with 7 bases matching TRBD2. Trimming took 2 bases from V and 1 from J; bases not matched to a gene: 1. This CDR3 is 14 amino acids long. Germline V gene sequence: CDR1 MNHEY, CDR2 SVGAGI. In nucleotides, the CDR3 is TGTGCCAGCAGTTACAGCGGGACCCAAGAGACCCAGTACTTC. It specifies CASSYSGTQETQYF.

The rearrangement joins TRBV5-1 to TRBJ1-1; tentatively, D is TRBD1 (6 bases). The germline CDR1 and CDR2 sequences are SGHRS and YFSETQ. The V and J ends lost 7 bases and 5 bases respectively, with 18 bases between them. The CDR3 loop spans 14 amino acids. This CDR3 is CASGTTGGGTEAFF. The DNA for the CDR3 is TGCGCCAGCGGGACGACAGGCGGTGGGACTGAAGCTTTCTTT. The whole variable domain, remainder taken from reference TRBV5-1 and TRBJ1-1, is KAGVTQTPRYLIKTRGQQVTLSCSPISGHRSVSWYQQTPGQGLQFLFEYFSETQRNKGNFPGRFSGRQFSNSRSEMNVSTLELGDSALYLCASGTTGGGTEAFFGQGTRLTVV.